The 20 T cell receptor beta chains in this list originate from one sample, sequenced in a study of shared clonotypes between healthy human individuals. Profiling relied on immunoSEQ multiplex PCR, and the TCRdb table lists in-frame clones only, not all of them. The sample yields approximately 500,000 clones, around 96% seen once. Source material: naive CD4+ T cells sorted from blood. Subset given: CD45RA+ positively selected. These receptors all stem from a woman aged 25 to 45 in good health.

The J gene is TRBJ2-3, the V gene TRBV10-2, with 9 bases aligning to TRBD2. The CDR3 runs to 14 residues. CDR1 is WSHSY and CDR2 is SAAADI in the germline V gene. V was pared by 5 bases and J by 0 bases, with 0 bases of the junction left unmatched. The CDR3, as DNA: TGCGCCAGCAGTCTAGCGGGAAGCACAGATACGCAGTATTTT. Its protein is CASSLAGSTDTQYF.

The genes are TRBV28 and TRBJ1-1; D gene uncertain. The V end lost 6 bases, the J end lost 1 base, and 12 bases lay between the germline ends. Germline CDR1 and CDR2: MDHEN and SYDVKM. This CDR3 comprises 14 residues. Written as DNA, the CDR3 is TGTGCCAGCAGCCTAGAACTGGCGAACACTGAAGCTTTCTTT. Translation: CASSLELANTEAFF.

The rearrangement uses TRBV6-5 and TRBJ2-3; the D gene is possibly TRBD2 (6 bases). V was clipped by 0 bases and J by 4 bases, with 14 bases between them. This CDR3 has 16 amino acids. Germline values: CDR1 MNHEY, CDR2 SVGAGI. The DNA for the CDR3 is TGTGCCAGCAGTTACTCAGGGGTCGGGAGTGCAGATACGCAGTATTTT. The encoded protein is CASSYSGVGSADTQYF.

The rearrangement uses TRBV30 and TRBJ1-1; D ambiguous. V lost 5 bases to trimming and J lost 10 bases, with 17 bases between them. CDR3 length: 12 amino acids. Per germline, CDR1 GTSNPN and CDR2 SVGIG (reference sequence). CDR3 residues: CAWSSGGLVAFF. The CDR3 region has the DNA TGTGCCTGGTCATCGGGAGGTTTGGTAGCTTTCTTT.

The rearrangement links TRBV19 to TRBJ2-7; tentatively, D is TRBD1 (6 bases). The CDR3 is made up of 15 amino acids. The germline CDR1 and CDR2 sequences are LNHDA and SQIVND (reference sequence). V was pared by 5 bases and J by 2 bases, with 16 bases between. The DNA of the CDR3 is TGTGCCAGTAGTCCAAAACACTGGGACACCTACGAGCAGTACTTC. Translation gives CASSPKHWDTYEQYF.

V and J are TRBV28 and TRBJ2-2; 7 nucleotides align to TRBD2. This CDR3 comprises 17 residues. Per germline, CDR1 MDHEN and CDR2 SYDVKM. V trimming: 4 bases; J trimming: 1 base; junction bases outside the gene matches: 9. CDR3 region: CASSSPRGGRNTGELFF. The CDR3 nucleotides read TGTGCCAGCAGTTCACCACGGGGCGGGAGGAACACCGGGGAGCTGTTTTTT.

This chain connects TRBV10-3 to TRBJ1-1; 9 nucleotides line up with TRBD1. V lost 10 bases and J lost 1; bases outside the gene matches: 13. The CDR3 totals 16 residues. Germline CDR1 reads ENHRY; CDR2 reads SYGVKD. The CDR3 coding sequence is TGTGCCACCCGCTCAGGACAGGGGATTACGAACACTGAAGCTTTCTTT. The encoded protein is CATRSGQGITNTEAFF.

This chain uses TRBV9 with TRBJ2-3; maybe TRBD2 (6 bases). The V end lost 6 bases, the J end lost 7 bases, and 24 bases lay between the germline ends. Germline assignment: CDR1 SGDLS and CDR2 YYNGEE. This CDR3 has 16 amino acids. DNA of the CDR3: TGTGCCAGCAAAGGGCGGGCTAGCGAGCCCGGTTATACGCAGTATTTT. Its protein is CASKGRASEPGYTQYF.

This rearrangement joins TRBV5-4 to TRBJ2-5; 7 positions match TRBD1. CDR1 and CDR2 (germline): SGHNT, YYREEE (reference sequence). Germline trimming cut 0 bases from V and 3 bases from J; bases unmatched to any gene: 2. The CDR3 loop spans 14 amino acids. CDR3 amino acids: CASSLVGGEETQYF. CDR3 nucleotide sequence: TGTGCCAGCAGCTTGGTAGGGGGCGAAGAGACCCAGTACTTC.

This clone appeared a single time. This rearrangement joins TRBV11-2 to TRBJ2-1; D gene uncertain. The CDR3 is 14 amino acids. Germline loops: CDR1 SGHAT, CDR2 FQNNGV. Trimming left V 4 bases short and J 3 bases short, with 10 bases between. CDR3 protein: CASSSVLLYNEQFF. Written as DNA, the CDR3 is TGTGCCAGCAGCTCGGTATTGCTCTACAATGAGCAGTTCTTC.

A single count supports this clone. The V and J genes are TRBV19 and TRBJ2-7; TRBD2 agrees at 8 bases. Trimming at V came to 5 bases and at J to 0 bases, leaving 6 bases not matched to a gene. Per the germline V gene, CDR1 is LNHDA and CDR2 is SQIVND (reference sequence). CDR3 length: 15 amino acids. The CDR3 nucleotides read TGTGCCAGTAGTTATAGCGGGACGTACTCCTACGAGCAGTACTTC. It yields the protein CASSYSGTYSYEQYF.

As DNA, the CDR3 is TGTGCCAGCAGTTTAACACCGTTCTACGAGCAGTACTTC. Encoded protein: CASSLTPFYEQYF. V gene TRBV28 combines with J gene TRBJ2-7; no clear D gene. The CDR3 covers 13 residues. Germline V gene lookup returns CDR1 MDHEN and CDR2 SYDVKM. The germline V and J ends were trimmed by 2 bases and 3 bases, with 8 bases remaining between them.

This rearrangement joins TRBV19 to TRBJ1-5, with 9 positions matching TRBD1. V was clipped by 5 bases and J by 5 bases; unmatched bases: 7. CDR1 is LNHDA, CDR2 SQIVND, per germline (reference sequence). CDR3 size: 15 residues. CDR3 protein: CASSPTGGSDQPQHF. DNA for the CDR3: TGTGCCAGTAGTCCTACAGGGGGCTCAGATCAGCCCCAGCATTTT.

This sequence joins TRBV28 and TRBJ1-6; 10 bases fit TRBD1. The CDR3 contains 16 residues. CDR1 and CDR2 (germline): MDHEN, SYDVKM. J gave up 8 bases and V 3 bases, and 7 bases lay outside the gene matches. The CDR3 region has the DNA TGTGCCAGCAGTTTGCTGACAGGGGGCAGCGATTCACCCCTCCACTTT. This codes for CASSLLTGGSDSPLHF.

The CDR3 DNA follows: TGCGCCAGCAGGCCTGACCGGGACAGCTATTACGAGCAGTACTTC. This gives the protein CASRPDRDSYYEQYF. The rearrangement uses TRBV5-1 and TRBJ2-7, with TRBD1 matching over 7 bases. Germline V gene lookup returns CDR1 SGHRS and CDR2 YFSETQ. The CDR3 spans 15 residues. With V trimmed by 5 bases and J by 4 bases, 12 bases remained unmatched. The variable domain in full, completed from reference TRBV5-1 and TRBJ2-7, reads KAGVTQTPRYLIKTRGQQVTLSCSPISGHRSVSWYQQTPGQGLQFLFEYFSETQRNKGNFPGRFSGRQFSNSRSEMNVSTLELGDSALYLCASRPDRDSYYEQYFGPGTRLTVT.

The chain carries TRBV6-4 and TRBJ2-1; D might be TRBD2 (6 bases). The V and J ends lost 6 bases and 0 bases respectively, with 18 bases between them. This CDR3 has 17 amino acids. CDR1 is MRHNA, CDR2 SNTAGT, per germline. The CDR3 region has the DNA TGTGCCAGCAGGAGACCGGGGGTGGGTCGCTCCTACAATGAGCAGTTCTTC. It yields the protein CASRRPGVGRSYNEQFF.

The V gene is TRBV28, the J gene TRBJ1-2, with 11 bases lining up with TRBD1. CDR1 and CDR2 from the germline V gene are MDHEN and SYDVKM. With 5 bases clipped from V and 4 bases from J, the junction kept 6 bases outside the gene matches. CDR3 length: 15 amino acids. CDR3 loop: CASSPGDRGSYGYTF. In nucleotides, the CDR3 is TGTGCCAGCAGTCCCGGGGACAGGGGGTCCTATGGCTACACCTTC.

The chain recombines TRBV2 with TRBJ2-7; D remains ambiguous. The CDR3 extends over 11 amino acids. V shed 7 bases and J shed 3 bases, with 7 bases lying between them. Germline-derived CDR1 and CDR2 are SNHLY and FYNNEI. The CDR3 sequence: CASKNNYEQYF. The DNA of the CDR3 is TGTGCCAGCAAGAACAACTACGAGCAGTACTTC.

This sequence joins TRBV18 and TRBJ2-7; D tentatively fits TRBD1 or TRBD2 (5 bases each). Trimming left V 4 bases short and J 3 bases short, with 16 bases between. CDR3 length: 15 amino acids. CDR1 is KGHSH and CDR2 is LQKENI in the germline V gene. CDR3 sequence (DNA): TGTGCCAGCTCACTCTTTCAGGGCCGGGACTACGAGCAGTACTTC. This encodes CASSLFQGRDYEQYF. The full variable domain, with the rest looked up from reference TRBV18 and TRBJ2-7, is NAGVMQNPRHLVRRRGQEARLRCSPMKGHSHVYWYRQLPEEGLKFMVYLQKENIIDESGMPKERFSAEFPKEGPSILRIQQVVRGDSAAYFCASSLFQGRDYEQYFGPGTRLTVT.

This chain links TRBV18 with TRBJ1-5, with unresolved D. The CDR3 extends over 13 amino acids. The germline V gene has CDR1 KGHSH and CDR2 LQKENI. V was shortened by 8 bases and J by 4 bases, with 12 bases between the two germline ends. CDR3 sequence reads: CASNGGGNQPQHF. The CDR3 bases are TGTGCCAGCAACGGCGGAGGGAATCAGCCCCAGCATTTT.